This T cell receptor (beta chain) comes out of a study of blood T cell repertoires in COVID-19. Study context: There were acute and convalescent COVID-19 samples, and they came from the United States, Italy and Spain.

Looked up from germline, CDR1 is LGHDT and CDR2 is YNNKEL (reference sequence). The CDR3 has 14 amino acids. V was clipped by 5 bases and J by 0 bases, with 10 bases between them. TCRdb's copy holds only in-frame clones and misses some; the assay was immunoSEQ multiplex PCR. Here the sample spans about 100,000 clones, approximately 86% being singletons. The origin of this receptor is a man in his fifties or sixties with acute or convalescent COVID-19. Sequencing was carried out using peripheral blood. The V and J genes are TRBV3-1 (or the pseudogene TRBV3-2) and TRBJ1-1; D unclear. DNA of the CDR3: TGTGCCAGCAGCTCCAGGTCACTGAACACTGAAGCTTTCTTT. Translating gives CASSSRSLNTEAFF.